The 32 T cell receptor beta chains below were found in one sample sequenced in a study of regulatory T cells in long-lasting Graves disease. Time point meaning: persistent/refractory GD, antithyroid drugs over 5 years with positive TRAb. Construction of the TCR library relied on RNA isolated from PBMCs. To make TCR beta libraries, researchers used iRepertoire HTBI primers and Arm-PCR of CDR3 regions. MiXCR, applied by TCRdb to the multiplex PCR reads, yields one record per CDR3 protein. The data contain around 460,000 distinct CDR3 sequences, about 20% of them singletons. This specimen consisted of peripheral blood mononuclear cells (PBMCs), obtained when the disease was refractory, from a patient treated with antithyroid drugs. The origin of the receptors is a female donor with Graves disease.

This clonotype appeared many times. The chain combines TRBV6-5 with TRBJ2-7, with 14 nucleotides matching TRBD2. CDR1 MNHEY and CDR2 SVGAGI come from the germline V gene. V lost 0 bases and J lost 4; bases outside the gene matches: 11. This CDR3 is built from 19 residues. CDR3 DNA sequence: TGTGCCAGCAGTTACTCGGGACTAGCGGGAGACCCCTCGGGGTACGAGCAGTACTTC. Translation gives CASSYSGLAGDPSGYEQYF.

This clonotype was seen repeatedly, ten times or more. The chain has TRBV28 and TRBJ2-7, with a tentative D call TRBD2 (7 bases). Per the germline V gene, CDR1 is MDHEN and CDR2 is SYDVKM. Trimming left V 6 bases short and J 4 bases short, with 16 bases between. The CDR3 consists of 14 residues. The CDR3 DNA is TGTGCCAGCAGCTTAGGGGGGGAAGGGTACGAGCAGTACTTC. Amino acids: CASSLGGEGYEQYF.

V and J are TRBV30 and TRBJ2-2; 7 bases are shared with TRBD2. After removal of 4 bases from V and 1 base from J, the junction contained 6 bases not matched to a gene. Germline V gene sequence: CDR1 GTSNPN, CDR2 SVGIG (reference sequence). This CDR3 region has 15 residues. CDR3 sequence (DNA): TGTGCCTGGACTCGGGGGGAACTGAACACCGGGGAGCTGTTTTTT. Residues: CAWTRGELNTGELFF.

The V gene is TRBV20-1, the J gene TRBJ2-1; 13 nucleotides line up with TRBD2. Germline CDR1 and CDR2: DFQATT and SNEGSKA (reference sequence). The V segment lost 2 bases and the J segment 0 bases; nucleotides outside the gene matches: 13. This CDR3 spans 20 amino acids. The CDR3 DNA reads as TGCAGTGCTAGACCTCCGCCGGGACTAGCGGGGTCGAGCTCCTACAATGAGCAGTTCTTC. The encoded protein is CSARPPPGLAGSSSYNEQFF.

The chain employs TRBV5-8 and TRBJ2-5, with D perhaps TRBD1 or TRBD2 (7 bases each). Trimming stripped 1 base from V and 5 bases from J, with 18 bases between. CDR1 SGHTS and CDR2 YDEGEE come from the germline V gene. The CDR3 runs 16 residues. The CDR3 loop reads CASSLTPGGVVETQYF. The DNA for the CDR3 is TGTGCCAGCAGCTTGACCCCAGGGGGGGTGGTGGAGACCCAGTACTTC.

The CDR3 DNA sequence: TGTGCCAGCAGCTTAGGGACAGGGGGCCGAGCGGAGACCCAGTACTTC. It is translated as CASSLGTGGRAETQYF. The chain uses TRBV7-9 and TRBJ2-5; 11 bases align to TRBD1. This CDR3 spans 16 amino acids. In germline, CDR1 is SEHNR, CDR2 FQNEAQ (reference sequence). The ends lost 1 base at V and 5 bases at J; junction bases unmatched: 6.

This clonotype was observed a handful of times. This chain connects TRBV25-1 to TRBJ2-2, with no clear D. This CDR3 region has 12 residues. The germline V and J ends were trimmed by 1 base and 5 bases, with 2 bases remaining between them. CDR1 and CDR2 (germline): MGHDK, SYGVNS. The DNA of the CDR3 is TGTGCCAGCAGTGAATTGACCGGGGAGCTGTTTTTT. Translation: CASSELTGELFF. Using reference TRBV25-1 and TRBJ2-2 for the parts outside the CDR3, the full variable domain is EADIYQTPRYLVIGTGKKITLECSQTMGHDKMYWYQQDPGMELHLIHYSYGVNSTEKGDLSSESTVSRIRTEHFPLTLESARPSHTSQYLCASSELTGELFFGEGSRLTVL.

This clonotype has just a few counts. The CDR3 is CASSVVGQGGDTQYF. The CDR3 DNA is TGTGCCAGCAGCGTAGTGGGACAGGGGGGGGATACGCAGTATTTT. The chain carries TRBV13 and TRBJ2-3; 11 positions agree with TRBD1. With V trimmed by 5 bases and J by 6 bases, 7 bases remained unmatched. This CDR3 has 15 residues. Germline CDR1 reads PRHDT; CDR2 reads FYEKMQ (reference sequence).

The chain's CDR3 is CAWSGGGNRGYTF. In DNA form, the CDR3 reads TGTGCCTGGAGTGGCGGGGGCAATCGGGGCTACACCTTC. V usage is TRBV30 and J usage is TRBJ1-2; D might be TRBD1 (6 bases). This CDR3 region has 13 residues. V was trimmed by 1 base and J by 8 bases, leaving 14 bases between them. Germline-derived CDR1 and CDR2 are GTSNPN and SVGIG (reference sequence).

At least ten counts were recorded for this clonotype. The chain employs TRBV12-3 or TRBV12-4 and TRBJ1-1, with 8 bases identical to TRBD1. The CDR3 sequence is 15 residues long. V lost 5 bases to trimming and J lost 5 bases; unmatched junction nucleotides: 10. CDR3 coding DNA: TGTGCCAGCAGTCCAGTCGGACAGGGTTATACTGAAGCTTTCTTT. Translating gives CASSPVGQGYTEAFF.

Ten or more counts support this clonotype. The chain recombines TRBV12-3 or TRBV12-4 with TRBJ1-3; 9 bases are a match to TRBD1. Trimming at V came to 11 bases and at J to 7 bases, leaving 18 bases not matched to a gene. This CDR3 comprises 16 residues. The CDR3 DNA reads TGTGCCGTAGGGGGGGGGACAGGGACTACAGGGAACACCATATATTTT. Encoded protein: CAVGGGTGTTGNTIYF.

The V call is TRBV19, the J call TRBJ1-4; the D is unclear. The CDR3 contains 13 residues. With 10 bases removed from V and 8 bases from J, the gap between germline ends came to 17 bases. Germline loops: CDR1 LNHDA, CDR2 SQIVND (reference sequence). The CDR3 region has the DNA TGTGCCACCACGACCCTCAACGGGGAAAAACTGTTTTTT. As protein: CATTTLNGEKLFF.

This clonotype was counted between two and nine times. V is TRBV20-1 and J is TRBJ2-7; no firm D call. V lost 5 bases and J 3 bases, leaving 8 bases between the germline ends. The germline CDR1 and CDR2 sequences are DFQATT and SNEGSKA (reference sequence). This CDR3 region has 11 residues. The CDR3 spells CSAGVSYEQYF. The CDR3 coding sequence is TGCAGTGCTGGGGTGAGCTACGAGCAGTACTTC.

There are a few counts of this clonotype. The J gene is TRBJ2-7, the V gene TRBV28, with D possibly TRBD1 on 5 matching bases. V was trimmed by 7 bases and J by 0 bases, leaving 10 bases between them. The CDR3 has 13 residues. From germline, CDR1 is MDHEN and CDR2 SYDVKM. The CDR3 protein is CASTPQGSYEQYF. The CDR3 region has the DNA TGTGCCAGCACCCCTCAGGGCTCCTACGAGCAGTACTTC.

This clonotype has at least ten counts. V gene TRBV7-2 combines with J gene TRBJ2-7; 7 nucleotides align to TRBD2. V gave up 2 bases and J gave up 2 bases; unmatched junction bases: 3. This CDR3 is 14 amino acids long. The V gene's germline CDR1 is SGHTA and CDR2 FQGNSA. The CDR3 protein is CASSLSRGAYEQYF. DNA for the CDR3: TGTGCCAGCAGCTTAAGCCGGGGGGCCTACGAGCAGTACTTC.

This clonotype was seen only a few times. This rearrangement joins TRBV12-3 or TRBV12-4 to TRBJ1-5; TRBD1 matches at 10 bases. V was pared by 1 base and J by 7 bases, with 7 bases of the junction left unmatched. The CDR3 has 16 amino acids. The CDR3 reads CASSLGEGTGAQPQHF. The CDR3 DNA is TGTGCCAGCAGTTTAGGGGAGGGGACAGGGGCCCAGCCCCAGCATTTT.

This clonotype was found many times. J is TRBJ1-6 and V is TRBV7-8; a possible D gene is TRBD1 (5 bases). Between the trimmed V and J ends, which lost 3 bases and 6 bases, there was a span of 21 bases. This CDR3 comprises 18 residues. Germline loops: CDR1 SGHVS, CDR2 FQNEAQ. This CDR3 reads CASSFSGWGRGGNSPLHF. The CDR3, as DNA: TGTGCCAGCAGCTTTAGCGGATGGGGGAGGGGAGGTAATTCACCCCTCCACTTT.

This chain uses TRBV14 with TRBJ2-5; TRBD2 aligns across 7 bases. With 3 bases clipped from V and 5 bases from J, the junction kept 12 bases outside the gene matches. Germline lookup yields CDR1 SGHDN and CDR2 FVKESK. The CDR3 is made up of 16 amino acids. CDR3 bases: TGTGCCAGCAGCCAGTTCGTCGAAACCGGGAGGGAGACCCAGTACTTC. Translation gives CASSQFVETGRETQYF.

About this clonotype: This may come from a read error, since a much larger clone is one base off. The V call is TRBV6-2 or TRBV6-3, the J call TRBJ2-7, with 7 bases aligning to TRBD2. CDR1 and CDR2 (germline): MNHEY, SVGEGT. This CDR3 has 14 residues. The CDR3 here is CVSSYSLADYEQYF. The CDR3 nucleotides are TGTGTCAGCAGTTACTCCCTAGCGGACTACGAGCAGTACTTC.

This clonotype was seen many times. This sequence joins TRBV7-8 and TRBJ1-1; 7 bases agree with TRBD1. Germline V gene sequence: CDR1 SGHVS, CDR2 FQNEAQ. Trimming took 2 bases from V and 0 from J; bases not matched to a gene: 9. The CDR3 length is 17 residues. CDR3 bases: TGTGCCAGCAGCTTAAGGGGGCTCTGGACAGTGAACACTGAAGCTTTCTTT. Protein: CASSLRGLWTVNTEAFF.

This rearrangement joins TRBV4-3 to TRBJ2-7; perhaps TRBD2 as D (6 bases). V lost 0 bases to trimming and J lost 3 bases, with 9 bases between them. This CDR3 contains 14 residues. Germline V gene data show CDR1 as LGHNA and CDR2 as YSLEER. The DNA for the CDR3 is TGCGCCAGCAGCCAAGAGGAGGGTCTCTACGAGCAGTACTTC. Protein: CASSQEEGLYEQYF.

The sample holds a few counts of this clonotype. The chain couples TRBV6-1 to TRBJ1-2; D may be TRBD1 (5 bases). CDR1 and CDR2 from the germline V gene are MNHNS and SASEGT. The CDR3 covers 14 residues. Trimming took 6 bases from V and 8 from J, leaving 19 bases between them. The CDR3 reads CASSRQSGVGGYTF. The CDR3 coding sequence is TGTGCCAGCAGCCGACAGTCCGGAGTCGGAGGCTACACCTTC.

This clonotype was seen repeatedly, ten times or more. The CDR3: CASSLQGWDQPQHF. CDR3 DNA: TGTGCCAGCAGTTTACAAGGGTGGGATCAGCCCCAGCATTTT. V gene TRBV28 combines with J gene TRBJ1-5; D ambiguous. Germline V lookup: CDR1 MDHEN, CDR2 SYDVKM. The CDR3 runs to 14 residues. V lost 2 bases and J lost 5, with 10 bases in between.

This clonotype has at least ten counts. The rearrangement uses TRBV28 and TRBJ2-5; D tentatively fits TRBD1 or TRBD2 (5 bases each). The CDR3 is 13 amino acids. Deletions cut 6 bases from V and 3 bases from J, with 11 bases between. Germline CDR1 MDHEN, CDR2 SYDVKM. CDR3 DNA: TGTGCCAGCAGGCGGACACTAGAAGAGACCCAGTACTTC. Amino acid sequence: CASRRTLEETQYF.

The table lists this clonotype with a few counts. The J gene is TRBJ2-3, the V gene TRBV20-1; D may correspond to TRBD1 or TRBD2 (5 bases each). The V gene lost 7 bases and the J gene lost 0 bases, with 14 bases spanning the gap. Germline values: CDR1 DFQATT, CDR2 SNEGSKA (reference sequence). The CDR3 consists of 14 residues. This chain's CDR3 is CSEEWWGSTDTQYF. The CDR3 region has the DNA TGCAGTGAGGAGTGGTGGGGGAGCACAGATACGCAGTATTTT.

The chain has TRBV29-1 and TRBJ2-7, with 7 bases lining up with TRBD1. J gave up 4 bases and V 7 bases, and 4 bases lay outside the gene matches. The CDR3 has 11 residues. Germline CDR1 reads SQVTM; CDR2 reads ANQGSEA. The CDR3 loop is CSAAQGYEQYF. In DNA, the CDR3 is TGCAGCGCCGCACAGGGGTACGAGCAGTACTTC.

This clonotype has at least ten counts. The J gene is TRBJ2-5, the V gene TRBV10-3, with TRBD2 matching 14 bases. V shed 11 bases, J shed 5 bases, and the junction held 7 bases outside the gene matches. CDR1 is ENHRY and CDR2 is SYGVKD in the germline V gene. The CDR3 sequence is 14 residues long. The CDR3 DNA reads TGTGCCTCGACTAGCGGGAGGGCCGGGGAGACCCAGTACTTC. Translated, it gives CASTSGRAGETQYF.

The CDR3 loop reads CASSRLGQGIYGYTF. CDR3 in DNA: TGTGCCAGCAGCCGTCTTGGACAGGGTATCTATGGCTACACCTTC. The chain links TRBV5-4 to TRBJ1-2; the match to TRBD1 covers 8 bases. The germline gives CDR1 SGHNT, CDR2 YYREEE (reference sequence). J lost 4 bases, V lost 4 bases, and 9 bases had no gene match. This CDR3 is built from 15 residues.

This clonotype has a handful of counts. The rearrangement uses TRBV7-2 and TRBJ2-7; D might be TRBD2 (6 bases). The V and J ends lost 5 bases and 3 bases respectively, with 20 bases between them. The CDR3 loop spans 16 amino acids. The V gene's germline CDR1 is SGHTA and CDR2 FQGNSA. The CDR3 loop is CASSIIITVSGYEQYF. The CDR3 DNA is TGTGCCAGCAGCATAATTATAACGGTTAGCGGCTACGAGCAGTACTTC.

This CDR3 reads CASQRLAGGYNEQFF. Here the CDR3 DNA reads TGTGCCAGCCAACGACTAGCGGGAGGGTACAATGAGCAGTTCTTC. This chain connects TRBV2 to TRBJ2-1; TRBD2 matches at 14 bases. The CDR3 length is 15 residues. V was pared by 8 bases and J by 4 bases, with 4 bases of the junction left unmatched. Germline V gene data show CDR1 as SNHLY and CDR2 as FYNNEI.

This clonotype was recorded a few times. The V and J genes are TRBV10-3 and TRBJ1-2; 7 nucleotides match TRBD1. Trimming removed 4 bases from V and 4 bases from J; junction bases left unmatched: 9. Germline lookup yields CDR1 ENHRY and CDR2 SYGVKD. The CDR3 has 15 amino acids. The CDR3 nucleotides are TGTGCCATCAGTGCCGGACAGGAAGCCTCCTATGGCTACACCTTC. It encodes CAISAGQEASYGYTF.

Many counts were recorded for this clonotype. The CDR3 DNA reads as TGTGCCAGCAGTCGGGGAACAGTTGAGTCCGAGCAGTACTTC. Encoded protein: CASSRGTVESEQYF. This chain uses TRBV6-1 with TRBJ2-7; perhaps TRBD2 as D (5 bases). Germline CDR1 is MNHNS and CDR2 is SASEGT. The CDR3 has 14 residues. V shed 5 bases and J shed 6 bases, with 17 bases lying between them.